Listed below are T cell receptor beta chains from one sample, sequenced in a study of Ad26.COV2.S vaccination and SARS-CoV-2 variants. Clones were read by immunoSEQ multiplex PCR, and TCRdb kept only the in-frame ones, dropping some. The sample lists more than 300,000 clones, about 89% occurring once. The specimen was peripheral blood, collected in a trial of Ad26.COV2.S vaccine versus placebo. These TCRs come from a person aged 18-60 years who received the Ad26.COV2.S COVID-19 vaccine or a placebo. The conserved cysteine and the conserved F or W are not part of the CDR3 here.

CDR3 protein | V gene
ASSSGGRSYNEQF | TRBV7-6
ASSPRDYGANVLT | TRBV14
ASSLPSGAYNEQF | TRBV5-1
ASSHRTGRDEKLF | TRBV19
ASSQDAKLAGGYEQY | TRBV4-3
ASSFRTSGSPKGTDTQY | TRBV5-4
ASSIRDSANYGYT | TRBV5-6
ASSLSPAVISTDTQY | TRBV7-2
ATSDPRAGFGADTQY | TRBV24-1
ASSVGPGGYTDTQY | TRBV9
ASSLKGTGELF | TRBV6-5
ASQGGYTDTQY | TRBV7-9
ASSRQGAYEQY | TRBV19
ASSEGTGYNEQF | TRBV10-2
ASSSDRASNQPQH | TRBV7-9
ASSFGNTIY | TRBV7-2
ASSSGLFQATDTQY | TRBV3-1/TRBV3-2